The 14 T cell receptor beta chains presented below share a single source sample, sequenced in a study of CD4 T cells in relation to SARS-CoV-2 and coronaviruses. Profiled with immunoSEQ multiplex PCR; TCRdb holds only in-frame clones, not every one. The sample records tens of thousands of clones, 76% being singletons. CD4+ T cells from unexposed donors were obtained before the COVID-19 pandemic (2011-2018). After more than eight days of culture, CD4+ T cells were isolated. No cognate antigen is known for these TCRs. The source material was CD4+ T cells from PBMCs, cultured in vitro. The receptors originated from a human donor in good health.

The chain joins TRBV7-2 to TRBJ1-1; D is possibly TRBD1 (5 bases). CDR3 length equals 14 residues. Germline V CDR1 and CDR2: SGHTA, FQGNSA. V was pared by 7 bases and J by 1 base, with 13 bases between. The CDR3 spells CASTWGRGNTEAFF. The CDR3 DNA reads as TGTGCCAGCACCTGGGGGAGGGGGAACACTGAAGCTTTCTTT.

The chain employs TRBV27 and TRBJ2-7; maybe TRBD2 (5 bases). V lost 7 bases to trimming and J lost 4 bases, with 14 bases between them. Germline V CDR1 and CDR2: MNHEY, SMNVEV (reference sequence). The CDR3 has 13 amino acids. CDR3 coding DNA: TGTGCCAGCAAGGCGACTATCCATTACGAGCAGTACTTC. It translates to CASKATIHYEQYF.

This clone has more than one count but fewer than ten. DNA for the CDR3: TGTGCCAGCAGTACTGACAAGAACTATGGCTACACCTTC. This sequence encodes CASSTDKNYGYTF. This chain connects TRBV2 to TRBJ1-2; D uncertain. The CDR3 is made up of 13 amino acids. V gave up 5 bases and J gave up 2 bases, with 9 bases separating them. Germline V CDR1 and CDR2: SNHLY, FYNNEI.

The rearrangement joins TRBV3-1 (or the pseudogene TRBV3-2) to TRBJ1-4; no firm D call. Germline CDR1 LGHDT, CDR2 YNNKEL (reference sequence). Trimming left V 3 bases short and J 1 base short, with 3 bases between. The CDR3 totals 13 residues. The CDR3 is CASSQKTNEKLFF. In DNA, the CDR3 is TGTGCCAGCAGCCAGAAAACTAATGAAAAACTGTTTTTT.

V is TRBV6-5 and J is TRBJ2-3, with unresolved D. Trimming left V 8 bases short and J 2 bases short, with 5 bases between. Germline lookup yields CDR1 MNHEY and CDR2 SVGAGI. This CDR3 is built from 11 residues. DNA for the CDR3: TGTGCCAGCCGGAACACAGATACGCAGTATTTT. Translated: CASRNTDTQYF.

This chain links TRBV20-1 with TRBJ2-7, with D unresolved. Between the trimmed V and J ends, which lost 6 bases and 3 bases, there was a span of 9 bases. The CDR3 totals 11 residues. Germline V gives CDR1 DFQATT, CDR2 SNEGSKA (reference sequence). The CDR3 loop is CSAQDRYEQYF. CDR3 bases: TGCAGTGCCCAAGACCGCTACGAGCAGTACTTC.

The J gene is TRBJ1-1, the V gene TRBV6-5, with TRBD1 matching 9 bases. The CDR3 runs 14 residues. Germline CDR1 MNHEY, CDR2 SVGAGI. J lost 2 bases, V lost 7 bases, and 5 bases had no gene match. This chain's CDR3 is CASTGQGTNTEAFF. The DNA for the CDR3 is TGTGCCAGCACCGGACAGGGGACAAACACTGAAGCTTTCTTT.

This chain connects TRBV6-2 or TRBV6-3 to TRBJ2-7, with D perhaps matching TRBD1 or TRBD2 (5 bases each). The CDR3 has 15 amino acids. Trimming pared 6 bases from V and 6 bases from J, leaving 21 bases between. Looked up from germline, CDR1 is MNHEY and CDR2 is SVGEGT. Here the CDR3 reads CASSPRGRTPGEQYF. For the CDR3, the DNA is TGTGCCAGCAGCCCCCGGGGCAGGACCCCAGGCGAGCAGTACTTC.

A few counts support this clone. The chain recombines TRBV18 with TRBJ2-2; D gene uncertain. V was trimmed by 3 bases and J by 7 bases, leaving 6 bases between them. The germline V gene encodes CDR1 KGHSH and CDR2 LQKENI. This CDR3 spans 12 amino acids. CDR3 in amino acids: CASSPGDGELFF. In DNA form, the CDR3 reads TGTGCCAGCTCACCCGGTGACGGGGAGCTGTTTTTT. Based on the CDR3 plus reference TRBV18 and TRBJ2-2, the full variable domain is NAGVMQNPRHLVRRRGQEARLRCSPMKGHSHVYWYRQLPEEGLKFMVYLQKENIIDESGMPKERFSAEFPKEGPSILRIQQVVRGDSAAYFCASSPGDGELFFGEGSRLTVL.

The chain uses TRBV18 and TRBJ2-7; TRBD1 aligns across 11 bases. CDR1 and CDR2 (germline): KGHSH, LQKENI. J gave up 1 base and V 4 bases, and 3 bases lay outside the gene matches. The CDR3 sequence is 15 residues long. Here the CDR3 DNA reads TGTGCCAGCTCACTGGGACAGGGGGTATCCTACGAGCAGTACTTC. Encoded protein: CASSLGQGVSYEQYF.

This chain connects TRBV14 to TRBJ2-2; D is unclear. Deletions cut 0 bases from V and 10 bases from J, with 12 bases between. The CDR3 sequence is 14 residues long. Germline loops: CDR1 SGHDN, CDR2 FVKESK. CDR3 loop: CASSQDIHREELFF. CDR3 coding DNA: TGTGCCAGCAGCCAAGATATTCATCGTGAGGAGCTGTTTTTT.

The chain joins TRBV10-1 to TRBJ1-1; D is ambiguous. V was trimmed by 5 bases and J by 2 bases, leaving 6 bases between them. The germline CDR1 and CDR2 sequences are WNHNN and SYGVQD (reference sequence). The length of the CDR3 is 12 residues. The CDR3 DNA reads TGCGCCAGCAGTTCAGGAAACACTGAAGCTTTCTTT. This gives the protein CASSSGNTEAFF.

The chain employs TRBV7-2 and TRBJ2-2; D is perhaps TRBD1 or TRBD2 (5 bases each). This CDR3 has 17 residues. CDR1 is SGHTA and CDR2 is FQGNSA in the germline V gene. Trimming took off 1 base at V and 6 bases at J, with 18 bases between the two ends. The CDR3 nucleotides are TGTGCCAGCAGCTTAGGAGAGGCCGGGACCCTGCCCGGGGAGCTGTTTTTT. The encoded protein is CASSLGEAGTLPGELFF.

This chain links TRBV3-1 (or the pseudogene TRBV3-2) with TRBJ1-3; D may be TRBD1 (5 bases). The V end was cut by 3 bases, the J end by 2 bases, with 8 bases between. CDR3 length: 14 amino acids. The germline V gene has CDR1 LGHDT and CDR2 YNNKEL (reference sequence). The CDR3 protein is CASSHGRAGNTIYF. The CDR3 nucleotides read TGTGCCAGCAGCCATGGCAGGGCTGGAAACACCATATATTTT.